These 7 T cell receptor beta chains were all obtained from the same sample, sequenced in a study of T cell responses to AZD1222 COVID-19 vaccine. TCRdb's table, derived via immunoSEQ multiplex PCR, lists solely in-frame clones and lacks some. The sample comprises 110,000 or so clones, more than 80% of which are singletons, and 5.4% rests with the top ten. The source material was peripheral blood, sampled on day 0 of AZD1222 vaccination. These receptors all come from an adult in good health.

The chain carries TRBV30 and TRBJ2-5, with TRBD2 matching over 8 bases. Germline V gene lookup returns CDR1 GTSNPN and CDR2 SVGIG (reference sequence). The CDR3 has 14 amino acids. The trim removed 3 bases at V and 1 base at J, leaving 4 bases unmatched. Here the CDR3 reads CAWRPGLGQETQYF. Here the CDR3 DNA reads TGTGCCTGGAGACCGGGACTAGGCCAAGAGACCCAGTACTTC.

This chain connects TRBV6-5 to TRBJ2-5; the D gene is possibly TRBD2 (5 bases). The V gene lost 10 bases and the J gene lost 10 bases, with 25 bases spanning the gap. The CDR3 is 14 amino acids. The germline CDR1 and CDR2 sequences are MNHEY and SVGAGI. The CDR3 DNA reads TGTGCCACCCACGGAGGATTTCGGTCTTGGGACCAGTACTTC. Translating gives CATHGGFRSWDQYF.

The chain links TRBV5-6 to TRBJ1-4, with 7 bases fitting TRBD1. The CDR3 is 15 residues long. Germline lookup yields CDR1 SGHDT and CDR2 YYEEEE. V trimming: 3 bases; J trimming: 7 bases; junction bases outside the gene matches: 9. The CDR3 DNA reads as TGTGCCAGCAGCTCACAACAGGGGATCTCTGAAAAACTGTTTTTT. Protein product: CASSSQQGISEKLFF. The variable domain in full, with the rest retrieved from reference TRBV5-6 and TRBJ1-4, is DAGVTQSPTHLIKTRGQQVTLRCSPKSGHDTVSWYQQALGQGPQFIFQYYEEEERQRGNFPDRFSGHQFPNYSSELNVNALLLGDSALYLCASSSQQGISEKLFFGSGTQLSVL.

The V and J genes are TRBV3-1 (or the pseudogene TRBV3-2) and TRBJ2-2; 7 bases fit TRBD2. The J segment lost 6 bases and the V segment lost 6 bases, leaving 7 bases of the junction unmatched. This CDR3 spans 14 amino acids. Per germline, CDR1 LGHDT and CDR2 YNNKEL (reference sequence). The CDR3 region has the DNA TGTGCCAGCAGTCGAAACGGGGGGTCCGGGGAGCTGTTTTTT. Translated, it gives CASSRNGGSGELFF.

V and J are TRBV18 and TRBJ2-3; unclear D gene. Trimming removed 0 bases from V and 6 bases from J, with 7 bases in between. The CDR3 covers 13 residues. Germline V gives CDR1 KGHSH, CDR2 LQKENI. In DNA, the CDR3 is TGTGCCAGCTCACCACCGAGTAATGATACGCAGTATTTT. It yields the protein CASSPPSNDTQYF.

The chain couples TRBV5-1 to TRBJ2-7; D is unclear. Germline CDR1 is SGHRS and CDR2 is YFSETQ. V lost 0 bases to trimming and J lost 4 bases, with 17 bases between them. The CDR3 has 16 residues. The CDR3 region is CASSLEGGSPPYEQYF. CDR3 nucleotides: TGCGCCAGCAGCTTGGAGGGCGGCAGTCCCCCTTACGAGCAGTACTTC.

This chain uses TRBV3-1 (or the pseudogene TRBV3-2) with TRBJ2-2; D is unclear. CDR3 length: 19 amino acids. Trimming took 0 bases from V and 5 from J, leaving 22 bases between them. Germline V CDR1 and CDR2: LGHDT, YNNKEL (reference sequence). For the CDR3, the DNA is TGTGCCAGCAGCCAAGACTTGAGAAAACGTAACCGACCAACCGGGGAGCTGTTTTTT. It translates to CASSQDLRKRNRPTGELFF.